The present T cell receptor beta chain was sequenced within a study of identical twins. General observations from the study: Cross-sectional statistics underpinned the conclusions; the same donors were not followed. Possibly, invariant MAIT and iNKT cells partly confounded zero-insertion analyses. Low generation-probability sequences were in excess among twin-shared out-of-frame alpha sequences.

This clonotype was counted ten times or more. As yet, its antigen is unknown. The CDR3 consists of 15 residues. CDR1 is SGHKS, CDR2 YYEKEE, per germline (reference sequence). With 1 base removed from V and 2 bases from J, the gap between germline ends came to 13 bases. One entry per CDR3 protein results from TCRdb running MiXCR on the 5' RACE reads. Here the sample spans fewer than 250,000 distinct CDR3 sequences, about a tenth being singletons. V and J are TRBV5-5 and TRBJ2-7; weak D call: TRBD1 (5 bases). Material: memory (CD45RO+) T cells sorted from blood. This TCR was sampled from a woman aged 18-29 years in good health. The CDR3 DNA is TGTGCCAGCAGCTTGCAGGGTCCCTCCACCTACGAGCAGTACTTC. Translation gives CASSLQGPSTYEQYF.